The 10 T cell receptor beta chains in this list originate from one sample, sequenced in a study of T cell changes during pregnancy in multiple sclerosis. The table came from immunoSEQ multiplex PCR; TCRdb's copy has only in-frame clones and leaves some out. This repertoire shows about 36,000 clones, approximately 93% found once; its top ten account for roughly 0.4%. The sequences come from CD4+ T cells from peripheral blood mononuclear cells, collected in the first trimester of pregnancy. The receptors derive from a female donor with multiple sclerosis, enrolled in a pregnancy study.

This sequence joins TRBV10-2 and TRBJ1-6, with D unresolved. V lost 0 bases and J lost 0, with 15 bases in between. Germline CDR1 reads WSHSY; CDR2 reads SAAADI. The CDR3 spans 19 residues. The CDR3 DNA is TGCGCCAGCAGTGAGTCGCTTGGCAGACAAAGCTCCTATAATTCACCCCTCCACTTT. This codes for CASSESLGRQSSYNSPLHF.

The chain couples TRBV7-3 to TRBJ2-7; TRBD2 agrees at 7 bases. Germline V gene sequence: CDR1 SGHTA, CDR2 FQGTGA. J gave up 0 bases and V 1 base, and 9 bases lay outside the gene matches. CDR3 length equals 17 residues. CDR3 sequence reads: CASSLKTPGLVSYEQYF. The CDR3 nucleotides are TGTGCCAGCAGCTTAAAAACCCCAGGACTAGTCTCCTACGAGCAGTACTTC.

In nucleotides, the CDR3 is TGTGCCAGCAGTGGCCGGAGTGAGCAGTTCTTC. Translation: CASSGRSEQFF. The genes are TRBV2 and TRBJ2-1; no firm D call. Germline V gene sequence: CDR1 SNHLY, CDR2 FYNNEI. The CDR3 covers 11 residues. Trimming removed 4 bases at V and 9 bases at J, with 7 bases between.

V gene TRBV5-1 combines with J gene TRBJ1-1; 9 positions agree with TRBD1. Germline V gene sequence: CDR1 SGHRS, CDR2 YFSETQ. The CDR3 runs 14 residues. V lost 4 bases and J lost 2; bases outside the gene matches: 3. CDR3 coding DNA: TGCGCCAGCAGCCCGGGACAGGGCAACACTGAAGCTTTCTTT. This translates into CASSPGQGNTEAFF.

This clone was detected a few times. The chain carries TRBV4-1 and TRBJ2-5, with 7 positions matching TRBD2. J was trimmed by 3 bases and V by 5 bases; bases with no gene match: 12. This CDR3 contains 16 residues. Germline values: CDR1 MGHRA, CDR2 YSYEKL. CDR3: CASSKRLSGEKETQYF. In DNA form, the CDR3 reads TGCGCCAGCAGCAAACGACTCAGCGGGGAAAAAGAGACCCAGTACTTC.

V is TRBV5-1 and J is TRBJ2-3; D perhaps matches TRBD1 (5 bases). Trimming removed 0 bases at V and 4 bases at J, with 12 bases between. Per the germline V gene, CDR1 is SGHRS and CDR2 is YFSETQ. CDR3 length equals 15 residues. The CDR3 here is CASSLARQGSDTQYF. CDR3 in DNA: TGCGCCAGCAGCTTGGCCAGGCAGGGCTCAGATACGCAGTATTTT.

This clone was counted once. In DNA, the CDR3 is TGTGCCAGCAGTTACAGTGACAGGGCCAAAAACATTCAGTACTTC. Its translation: CASSYSDRAKNIQYF. The V call is TRBV6-5, the J call TRBJ2-4; TRBD1 might be the D (6 bases). Germline loops: CDR1 MNHEY, CDR2 SVGAGI. There are 15 residues in the CDR3. Trimming left V 2 bases short and J 1 base short, with 9 bases between.

The chain is built from TRBV28 and TRBJ2-1, with D unresolved. There are 14 residues in the CDR3. Trimming took 6 bases from V and 4 from J, leaving 13 bases between them. Germline V gene data show CDR1 as MDHEN and CDR2 as SYDVKM. The CDR3 protein is CASRPPEIYNEQFF. CDR3 sequence (DNA): TGTGCCAGCAGGCCGCCGGAGATTTACAATGAGCAGTTCTTC.

The chain recombines TRBV6-1 with TRBJ1-2, with a weak D call TRBD1 (6 bases). The CDR3 sequence is 13 residues long. The V end lost 7 bases, the J end lost 4 bases, and 13 bases lay between the germline ends. Per the germline V gene, CDR1 is MNHNS and CDR2 is SASEGT. CDR3 bases: TGTGCCAGCATCCCTGGACAGCCCTATGGCTACACCTTC. It encodes CASIPGQPYGYTF.

The rearrangement joins TRBV14 to TRBJ1-1; D is perhaps TRBD1 (5 bases). Germline CDR1 SGHDN, CDR2 FVKESK. Trimming took off 4 bases at V and 5 bases at J, with 11 bases between the two ends. This CDR3 has 13 residues. The CDR3, as DNA: TGTGCCAGCAGCCGACAGTCGTGGACTGAAGCTTTCTTT. Its protein product is CASSRQSWTEAFF. Filled out from reference TRBV14 and TRBJ1-1, the complete variable domain reads EAGVTQFPSHSVIEKGQTVTLRCDPISGHDNLYWYRRVMGKEIKFLLHFVKESKQDESGMPNNRFLAERTGGTYSTLKVQPAELEDSGVYFCASSRQSWTEAFFGQGTRLTVV.